The clone carrying this T cell receptor (beta chain) was counted a single time. A much larger clone lies a single base off, so this may be a read error. Germline V gives CDR1 ENHRY, CDR2 SYGVKD. The CDR3 spans 18 residues. The data belong to a study of blood T cells in healthy people across ages. Study background: Using template switching, researchers captured about one barcoded beta molecule for each two T cells.

With a J-beta primer mix and a sample-barcoded 5' primer, a second PCR ran about 6 to 11 cycles. From each sample, at least 3 million paired-end reads containing CDR3 were obtained. TCRdb called the 5' RACE reads again in MiXCR, with one record for every CDR3 protein. Of 870,000 or so distinct CDR3 sequences listed, about 28% are singletons. Samples each had at least 5 micrograms of total RNA extracted. The TCR originated in a woman older than 75 in good health. Sequenced: blood. V usage is TRBV10-3 and J usage is TRBJ2-1; D is perhaps TRBD2 (5 bases). CDR3 DNA: TGTGTCATCAGTGATCCATCGCTTCGGCTAGCTGTACGCGATGAGCAGTTCTTC. Protein: CVISDPSLRLAVRDEQFF.